These 27 T cell receptor beta chains came from one sample sequenced in a study of radiotherapy plus CTLA-4 blockade in lung cancer. The table came from immunoSEQ multiplex PCR; TCRdb's copy has only in-frame clones and leaves some out. The sample consists of 30,000 to 35,000 clones, approximately 70% of them appearing once. This specimen was peripheral blood, taken from a patient treated with radiotherapy plus ipilimumab. The receptors come from a human donor with non-small cell lung cancer who had stable disease on radiotherapy plus ipilimumab.

V and J are TRBV5-6 and TRBJ2-1; 15 bases are shared with TRBD2. This CDR3 is built from 16 residues. Germline V lookup: CDR1 SGHDT, CDR2 YYEEEE. V shed 4 bases, J shed 7 bases, and the junction held 6 bases outside the gene matches. As DNA, the CDR3 is TGTGCCAGCAGCACCTCCGGGACTAGCGGGAGGAATGAGCAGTTCTTC. This gives the protein CASSTSGTSGRNEQFF. Full variable domain (rest looked up from reference TRBV5-6 and TRBJ2-1): DAGVTQSPTHLIKTRGQQVTLRCSPKSGHDTVSWYQQALGQGPQFIFQYYEEEERQRGNFPDRFSGHQFPNYSSELNVNALLLGDSALYLCASSTSGTSGRNEQFFGPGTRLTVL.

This clone was seen only a few times. V is TRBV10-1 and J is TRBJ2-1; TRBD2 aligns across 9 bases. This CDR3 is built from 14 residues. Unmatched junction bases numbered 5, after V lost 3 bases and J lost 8 bases. From germline, CDR1 is WNHNN and CDR2 SYGVQD (reference sequence). The CDR3 nucleotides are TGCGCCAGCAGTGAACGGGGACTAGCCTATGAGCAGTTCTTC. This gives the protein CASSERGLAYEQFF.

The chain recombines TRBV14 with TRBJ1-1; weak D call: TRBD1 (5 bases). Germline CDR1 SGHDN, CDR2 FVKESK. CDR3 length equals 14 residues. V was shortened by 1 base and J by 0 bases, with 6 bases between the two germline ends. The CDR3 region is CASSQAGMNTEAFF. The CDR3 region has the DNA TGTGCCAGCAGCCAAGCAGGGATGAACACTGAAGCTTTCTTT. The full variable domain, in which reference TRBV14 and TRBJ1-1 provide the parts outside the CDR3, is EAGVTQFPSHSVIEKGQTVTLRCDPISGHDNLYWYRRVMGKEIKFLLHFVKESKQDESGMPNNRFLAERTGGTYSTLKVQPAELEDSGVYFCASSQAGMNTEAFFGQGTRLTVV.

This clone was detected only a few times. The chain recombines TRBV6-6 with TRBJ2-2, with D perhaps matching TRBD2 (6 bases). This CDR3 is built from 13 residues. The V end lost 7 bases, the J end lost 4 bases, and 10 bases lay between the germline ends. Germline CDR1 is MNHNY and CDR2 is SVGAGI (reference sequence). The CDR3 sequence is CASNTSPTGELFF. The CDR3 DNA reads TGTGCCAGCAACACTAGCCCCACCGGGGAGCTGTTTTTT.

The chain couples TRBV29-1 to TRBJ2-4; D unresolved. Germline CDR1 SQVTM, CDR2 ANQGSEA. The CDR3 covers 20 residues. V lost 2 bases, J lost 0 bases, and 26 bases lay in between. The CDR3 region has the DNA TGCAGCGTTGAAAGCCACTCCGTGGGCGGCAGGTCCAAAGCCAAAAACATTCAGTACTTC. This codes for CSVESHSVGGRSKAKNIQYF.

This clone was observed a handful of times. J is TRBJ2-1 and V is TRBV9, with 13 bases fitting TRBD2. Germline loops: CDR1 SGDLS, CDR2 YYNGEE. Trimming at V came to 3 bases and at J to 8 bases, leaving 2 bases not matched to a gene. The CDR3 covers 14 residues. Here the CDR3 DNA reads TGTGCCAGCAGCGACACTAGCGGGAGGGATGAGCAGTTCTTC. This encodes CASSDTSGRDEQFF.

V is TRBV19 and J is TRBJ1-2; D is uncertain. Germline loops: CDR1 LNHDA, CDR2 SQIVND (reference sequence). The CDR3 totals 12 residues. V was trimmed by 5 bases and J by 5 bases, leaving 9 bases between them. This CDR3 is CASSPTFYGYTF. CDR3 sequence (DNA): TGTGCCAGTAGTCCCACTTTTTATGGCTACACCTTC. Supplemented by reference TRBV19 and TRBJ1-2, the full variable domain reads DGGITQSPKYLFRKEGQNVTLSCEQNLNHDAMYWYRQDPGQGLRLIYYSQIVNDFQKGDIAEGYSVSREKKESFPLTVTSAQKNPTAFYLCASSPTFYGYTFGSGTRLTVV.

This chain joins TRBV5-5 and TRBJ1-1; weak D call: TRBD1 (5 bases). The CDR3 runs to 17 residues. Germline assignment: CDR1 SGHKS and CDR2 YYEKEE (reference sequence). The V and J ends lost 2 bases and 0 bases respectively, with 17 bases between them. The CDR3 DNA reads TGTGCCAGCAGCTTTTCAGGGAGAGGGCATATGAACACTGAAGCTTTCTTT. Protein: CASSFSGRGHMNTEAFF.

V and J are TRBV11-2 and TRBJ2-1; D is possibly TRBD1 or TRBD2 (6 bases each). The length of the CDR3 is 18 residues. CDR1 and CDR2 (germline): SGHAT, FQNNGV. The germline V and J ends were trimmed by 0 bases and 0 bases, with 15 bases remaining between them. The chain's CDR3 is CASSLDFTGAYSYNEQFF. The CDR3 nucleotides are TGTGCCAGCAGCTTAGATTTCACGGGGGCCTACTCCTACAATGAGCAGTTCTTC.

This clone has only one observation. V and J are TRBV11-2 and TRBJ2-1; D is undetermined. Per the germline V gene, CDR1 is SGHAT and CDR2 is FQNNGV. V dropped 2 bases and J dropped 6 bases, with 8 bases sitting between them. The CDR3 is 13 amino acids. CDR3 nucleotide sequence: TGTGCCAGCAGCTTACTCTGGGTCAATGAGCAGTTCTTC. Its protein is CASSLLWVNEQFF. The variable domain in full, with the rest retrieved from reference TRBV11-2 and TRBJ2-1, is EAGVAQSPRYKIIEKRQSVAFWCNPISGHATLYWYQQILGQGPKLLIQFQNNGVVDDSQLPKDRFSAERLKGVDSTLKIQPAKLEDSAVYLCASSLLWVNEQFFGPGTRLTVL.

This rearrangement joins TRBV27 to TRBJ2-7, with 7 bases fitting TRBD1. Germline CDR1 reads MNHEY; CDR2 reads SMNVEV (reference sequence). CDR3 length: 14 amino acids. The trim removed 2 bases at V and 3 bases at J, leaving 4 bases unmatched. CDR3 in amino acids: CASSLKGQNYEQYF. In nucleotides, the CDR3 is TGTGCCAGCAGTTTAAAGGGACAGAACTACGAGCAGTACTTC.

This chain uses TRBV15 with TRBJ1-5; D unclear. This CDR3 has 13 amino acids. Germline lookup yields CDR1 LNHNV and CDR2 YYDKDF (reference sequence). Deletions cut 3 bases from V and 5 bases from J, with 8 bases between. This CDR3 reads CATSSPYDQPQHF. CDR3 nucleotide sequence: TGTGCCACCAGCAGCCCTTACGATCAGCCCCAGCATTTT.

The genes are TRBV18 and TRBJ2-7; D is ambiguous. V dropped 2 bases and J dropped 6 bases, with 14 bases sitting between them. This CDR3 comprises 14 residues. From germline, CDR1 is KGHSH and CDR2 LQKENI. CDR3 residues: CASSPEAATLEQYF. The DNA for the CDR3 is TGTGCCAGCTCACCAGAAGCTGCTACCCTCGAGCAGTACTTC.

V gene TRBV5-4 combines with J gene TRBJ2-2; unclear D gene. Germline V gene lookup returns CDR1 SGHNT and CDR2 YYREEE (reference sequence). This CDR3 has 14 amino acids. The V gene lost 0 bases and the J gene lost 5 bases, with 8 bases spanning the gap. The CDR3 DNA reads as TGTGCCAGCAGCTTGGGGCGTGGAACCGGGGAGCTGTTTTTT. This translates into CASSLGRGTGELFF.

The chain combines TRBV2 with TRBJ1-5, with 7 bases that match TRBD1. CDR3 size: 15 residues. The germline V gene has CDR1 SNHLY and CDR2 FYNNEI. The J segment lost 0 bases and the V segment lost 6 bases, leaving 5 bases of the junction unmatched. The CDR3 sequence: CASRAQGNSNQPQHF. DNA of the CDR3: TGTGCCAGCAGGGCACAGGGGAATAGCAATCAGCCCCAGCATTTT.

This clone was seen once. The gene calls are TRBV5-1 and TRBJ2-1; 10 nucleotides line up with TRBD2. The germline CDR1 and CDR2 sequences are SGHRS and YFSETQ. V lost 6 bases, J lost 8 bases, and 14 bases stayed unmatched. This CDR3 has 16 amino acids. CDR3 residues: CASTSGYLAGGDEQFF. The CDR3 nucleotides read TGCGCCAGCACCTCGGGATACTTAGCGGGAGGAGATGAGCAGTTCTTC.

This chain uses TRBV4-2 with TRBJ2-1; D may correspond to TRBD1 or TRBD2 (6 bases each). V was cut by 2 bases and J by 12 bases, with 11 bases left in between. Looked up from germline, CDR1 is LGHNA and CDR2 is YNFKEQ. The CDR3 runs to 12 residues. CDR3 DNA sequence: TGTGCCAGCAGCCAAAGAGAGGGGGGGCAGTTCTTC. It yields the protein CASSQREGGQFF.

V usage is TRBV6-6 and J usage is TRBJ2-2; D might be TRBD1 (5 bases). This CDR3 is 14 amino acids long. The V gene lost 8 bases and the J gene lost 2 bases, with 12 bases spanning the gap. In germline, CDR1 is MNHNY, CDR2 SVGAGI (reference sequence). As DNA, the CDR3 is TGTGCCAGCTTACCGACAGCCAACACCGGGGAGCTGTTTTTT. This translates into CASLPTANTGELFF.

The rearrangement uses TRBV4-3 and TRBJ1-2; D is unresolved. Germline CDR1 reads LGHNA; CDR2 reads YSLEER. The ends were cut back, 0 bases at V and 3 bases at J, with 8 bases in the middle. The CDR3 spans 14 residues. CDR3 nucleotide sequence: TGCGCCAGCAGCCAAGACGGGGTGGACTATGGCTACACCTTC. Its protein product is CASSQDGVDYGYTF.

This clone was seen a single time. The gene calls are TRBV2 and TRBJ2-5, with 7 bases lining up with TRBD2. The junction had 8 bases not matched to a gene; V was cut back by 5 bases and J by 5 bases. The CDR3 runs to 14 residues. Germline CDR1 reads SNHLY; CDR2 reads FYNNEI. The CDR3 nucleotides are TGTGCCAGCAGTCTCTGGGGGGGACGGGAGACCCAGTACTTC. Its translation: CASSLWGGRETQYF.

The V and J genes are TRBV9 and TRBJ2-5, with a possible D match to TRBD1 (6 bases). In germline, CDR1 is SGDLS, CDR2 YYNGEE. The CDR3 consists of 12 residues. V dropped 6 bases and J dropped 2 bases, with 8 bases sitting between them. The CDR3 DNA is TGTGCCAGCAACAGGGATCAAGAGACCCAGTACTTC. This translates into CASNRDQETQYF.

This clone was seen only a few times. This CDR3 reads CASSAVKLTDTQYF. The CDR3 nucleotides are TGCGCCAGCAGTGCGGTAAAACTCACAGATACGCAGTATTTT. The chain has TRBV10-1 and TRBJ2-3; D call uncertain. From germline, CDR1 is WNHNN and CDR2 SYGVQD (reference sequence). V was shortened by 4 bases and J by 2 bases, with 10 bases between the two germline ends. CDR3 length: 14 amino acids.

This clone was seen at least ten times. The chain is built from TRBV2 and TRBJ1-2; perhaps TRBD1 as D (5 bases). V was trimmed by 6 bases and J by 8 bases, leaving 19 bases between them. The CDR3 is 14 amino acids. CDR1 is SNHLY and CDR2 is FYNNEI in the germline V gene. CDR3 coding DNA: TGTGCCAGCAGACCGGGCCACGGGGAGGGGGGCTACACCTTC. It specifies CASRPGHGEGGYTF. Full variable domain (remainder filled in from reference TRBV2 and TRBJ1-2): EPEVTQTPSHQVTQMGQEVILRCVPISNHLYFYWYRQILGQKVEFLVSFYNNEISEKSEIFDDQFSVERPDGSNFTLKIRSTKLEDSAMYFCASRPGHGEGGYTFGSGTRLTVV.

The CDR3 nucleotides read TGTGCCAGTAGTGTCGGACATAGCAACACTGAAGCTTTCTTT. Amino acids: CASSVGHSNTEAFF. The chain combines TRBV19 with TRBJ1-1, with D possibly TRBD1 on 5 matching bases. The V gene lost 5 bases and the J gene lost 2 bases, with 12 bases spanning the gap. CDR1 is LNHDA, CDR2 SQIVND, per germline (reference sequence). CDR3 length: 14 residues.

This sequence joins TRBV6-1 and TRBJ2-7; D possibly corresponds to TRBD2 (6 bases). Per the germline V gene, CDR1 is MNHNS and CDR2 is SASEGT. This CDR3 is built from 13 residues. V lost 2 bases to trimming and J lost 7 bases, with 12 bases between them. The CDR3 DNA sequence: TGTGCCAGCAGTGAAAGGAGGGTTGGGGAGCAGTACTTC. Its protein product is CASSERRVGEQYF.

This chain connects TRBV5-4 to TRBJ2-5; D not certain. This CDR3 is built from 14 residues. Germline values: CDR1 SGHNT, CDR2 YYREEE (reference sequence). Trimming stripped 2 bases from V and 5 bases from J, with 13 bases between. Here the CDR3 DNA reads TGTGCCAGCAGCTTCAGCGCACTGAGGGAGACCCAGTACTTC. Amino acids: CASSFSALRETQYF.

This clone was picked up one time. This chain uses TRBV5-4 with TRBJ2-3; TRBD2 matches at 7 bases. V shed 7 bases and J 1 base; nucleotides not matched to a gene: 3. This CDR3 region has 13 residues. Germline-derived CDR1 and CDR2 are SGHNT and YYREEE (reference sequence). The CDR3 DNA reads TGTGCCAGCGGGAGGGTACGCACAGATACGCAGTATTTT. Translated, it gives CASGRVRTDTQYF.